Listed below are T cell receptor beta chains from one sample, sequenced in a study of Graves' ophthalmopathy and Graves' hyperthyroidism. MiXCR was run by TCRdb on the multiplex PCR reads, yielding one entry per CDR3 protein. The profile shows approximately 45,000 distinct CDR3 sequences, around 48% of them singletons. Material for sequencing was peripheral blood. The receptors were sampled from an adult man with Graves' ophthalmopathy. Each CDR3 is given with its conserved first and last residue. D genes are given only for firm matches. Clone size is given for some rows only: seen once, a few or many times, or a class if the clone is expanded.

J gene: TRBJ2-1
clone size: -
V gene: TRBV29-1
D gene: TRBD2
CDR3 DNA: TGCAGCTTGGCCGGGGGGGCGCAGGGTGAGCAGTTCTTC
CDR3 protein: CSLAGGAQGEQFF

J gene: TRBJ2-3
clone size: -
V gene: TRBV7-9
D gene: -
CDR3 DNA: TGTGCCAGCAGCCCACAGAGTAGCACAGATACGCAGTATTTT
CDR3 protein: CASSPQSSTDTQYF

J gene: TRBJ2-1
clone size: many
V gene: TRBV28
D gene: TRBD2
CDR3 DNA: TGTGCCAGCAGTCCACGGGAGGCGAGCTCCTACAATGAGCAGTTCTTC
CDR3 protein: CASSPREASSYNEQFF

J gene: TRBJ1-2
clone size: -
V gene: TRBV6-2/TRBV6-3
D gene: TRBD1
CDR3 DNA: TGTGCCAGCAGTATCGGGACAGGGCCTGGCTACACCTTC
CDR3 protein: CASSIGTGPGYTF

J gene: TRBJ2-7
clone size: many
V gene: TRBV5-1
D gene: -
CDR3 DNA: TGCGCCAGCAGCCGAGAGCCGTCGTCCTACGAGCAGTACTTC
CDR3 protein: CASSREPSSYEQYF

J gene: TRBJ1-5
clone size: -
V gene: TRBV7-9
D gene: TRBD1
CDR3 DNA: TGTGCCAGCAGCTTATTGGGACAGGGAAGTCAGCCCCAGCATTTT
CDR3 protein: CASSLLGQGSQPQHF

J gene: TRBJ2-7
clone size: -
V gene: TRBV10-3
D gene: -
CDR3 DNA: TGTGCCATCAGTGAGAGGAGCCACGAGCAGTACTTC
CDR3 protein: CAISERSHEQYF

J gene: TRBJ2-2
clone size: -
V gene: TRBV27
D gene: TRBD2
CDR3 DNA: TGTGCCAGCAGTGGGGAAGGGACTAGAGCCGGGGAGCTGTTTTTT
CDR3 protein: CASSGEGTRAGELFF

J gene: TRBJ1-1
clone size: many
V gene: TRBV6-5
D gene: TRBD1
CDR3 DNA: TGTGCCAGCAGGAGGACAGGGATCGACACTGAAGCTTTCTTT
CDR3 protein: CASRRTGIDTEAFF

J gene: TRBJ2-5
clone size: -
V gene: TRBV12-3/TRBV12-4
D gene: TRBD1
CDR3 DNA: TGTGCCAGCAGTTTTGGGACAGGGGGCGGTAAGGGCGAGACCCAGTACTTC
CDR3 protein: CASSFGTGGGKGETQYF

J gene: TRBJ2-1
clone size: medium-sized
V gene: TRBV7-9
D gene: -
CDR3 DNA: TGTGCCAGCAGCTGGGACCGCAATGAGCAGTTCTTC
CDR3 protein: CASSWDRNEQFF

J gene: TRBJ2-2
clone size: medium-sized
V gene: TRBV25-1
D gene: -
CDR3 DNA: TGTGCCAGCAGTGACGACTGGGACACCGGGGAGCTGTTTTTT
CDR3 protein: CASSDDWDTGELFF

J gene: TRBJ2-7
clone size: few
V gene: TRBV20-1
D gene: TRBD2
CDR3 DNA: TGCAGTGCGGCAGGGACTAGCGGGATTGACGAGCAGTACTTC
CDR3 protein: CSAAGTSGIDEQYF

J gene: TRBJ2-1
clone size: -
V gene: TRBV20-1
D gene: -
CDR3 DNA: TGCAGTGCTAGAGATTACAATGAGCAGTTCTTC
CDR3 protein: CSARDYNEQFF

J gene: TRBJ1-5
clone size: -
V gene: TRBV12-3/TRBV12-4
D gene: -
CDR3 DNA: TGTGCCAGCAGTTTGGGTGGAAACAATCAGCCCCAGCATTTT
CDR3 protein: CASSLGGNNQPQHF

J gene: TRBJ2-3
clone size: many
V gene: TRBV19
D gene: -
CDR3 DNA: TGTGCCAGTAGTCCCCCCGTACGGGGTACGCAGTATTTT
CDR3 protein: CASSPPVRGTQYF

J gene: TRBJ2-7
clone size: -
V gene: TRBV20-1
D gene: TRBD1
CDR3 DNA: TGCAGTGCTGGTCCCGGGACAGGGCTCGACGAGCAGTACTTC
CDR3 protein: CSAGPGTGLDEQYF

J gene: TRBJ2-1
clone size: -
V gene: TRBV24-1
D gene: -
CDR3 DNA: TGTGCCACCAGTGCGGGGGCCAATCTGTTCTTC
CDR3 protein: CATSAGANLFF

J gene: TRBJ2-5
clone size: few
V gene: TRBV3-1
D gene: -
CDR3 DNA: TGTGCCAGCAGCACACCGGTCGGAGCGTGGGAGACCCAGTACTTC
CDR3 protein: CASSTPVGAWETQYF

J gene: TRBJ2-3
clone size: many
V gene: TRBV5-6
D gene: -
CDR3 DNA: TGTGCCAGCAGATGGGGACGTTCCGGAGATACGCAGTATTTT
CDR3 protein: CASRWGRSGDTQYF

J gene: TRBJ2-2
clone size: -
V gene: TRBV19
D gene: -
CDR3 DNA: TGTGCCAGTAGTATACGTGCCAGGGCGGGGACCGGGGAGCTGTTTTTT
CDR3 protein: CASSIRARAGTGELFF

J gene: TRBJ2-7
clone size: -
V gene: TRBV2
D gene: TRBD2
CDR3 DNA: TGTGCCAGCAGGGAGGAGACTAGCGGGAGCCAGATCTACGAGCAGTACTTC
CDR3 protein: CASREETSGSQIYEQYF